This T cell receptor (beta chain) derives from a study of blood T cells in healthy people across ages. Study context: T cells yielded about one barcoded beta molecule per two cells through template switching. Study-wide results and limits: Shifts in expanded clonotypes may have been confounded by donor CMV status, which was unknown. In these data, TCR beta diversity tracked strongly with naive T cell percentage.

A remark on this clonotype: Its antigen is unidentified.

Per germline, CDR1 SNHLY and CDR2 FYNNEI. Trimming cost V 0 bases and J 10 bases, with 13 bases left between them. The CDR3 has 14 amino acids. They isolated at least 7 million PBMCs from each sample. Using a J-beta primer mix together with a sample-barcoded 5' primer, a second PCR was run for roughly 6 to 12 cycles. A single record per CDR3 protein comes from TCRdb applying MiXCR to the 5' RACE reads. Altogether just over 1 million distinct CDR3 sequences are present, around 45% being singletons, with the ten largest covering around 18%. The receptor was isolated from a woman in her sixties in good health. V gene TRBV2 combines with J gene TRBJ2-1; no definite D call. The specimen was blood. The CDR3 DNA reads as TGTGCCAGCAGTGAAGCGGTCGGCGAGTCGGAGCAGTTCTTC. Amino acid sequence: CASSEAVGESEQFF.